This T cell receptor (beta chain) was sequenced for a study of blood T cell repertoires in COVID-19. From germline, CDR1 is LGHNT and CDR2 FRNRAP. Trimming took off 6 bases at V and 1 base at J, with 12 bases between the two ends. CDR3 length: 14 amino acids. TCRdb keeps only in-frame clones here, not all; method: immunoSEQ multiplex PCR. The sample consists of over 200,000 clones, 70% to 90% of them appearing once. Material for sequencing was PBMCs or T cells enriched from blood (not recorded which). The chain recombines TRBV12-5 with TRBJ1-1; no definite D call. The origin of this receptor is a man aged 25 to 40 who had recovered from COVID-19. Written as DNA, the CDR3 is TGTGCTAGTGGGCTGAATCGACAGAACACTGAAGCTTTCTTT. It yields the protein CASGLNRQNTEAFF.